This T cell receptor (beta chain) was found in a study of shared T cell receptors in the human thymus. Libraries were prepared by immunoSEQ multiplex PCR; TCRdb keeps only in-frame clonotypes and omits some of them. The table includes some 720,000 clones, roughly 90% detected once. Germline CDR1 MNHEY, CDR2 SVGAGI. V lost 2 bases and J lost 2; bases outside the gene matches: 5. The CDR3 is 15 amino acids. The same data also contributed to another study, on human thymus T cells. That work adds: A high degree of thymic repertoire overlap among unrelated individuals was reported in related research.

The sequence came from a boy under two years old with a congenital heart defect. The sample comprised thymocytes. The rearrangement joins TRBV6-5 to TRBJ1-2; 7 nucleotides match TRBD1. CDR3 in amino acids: CASSYKETGNYGYTF. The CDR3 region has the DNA TGTGCCAGCAGTTACAAAGAGACAGGGAACTATGGCTACACCTTC.